This TCR beta chain was sequenced for a study of CD8 T cells in ankylosing spondylitis. V was clipped by 2 bases and J by 0 bases, with 14 bases between them. The CDR3 contains 16 residues. The germline V gene encodes CDR1 LNHNV and CDR2 YYDKDF (reference sequence). Study results and caveats: A motif of under ten highly homologous TCR beta variants was seen as apparently characteristic of ankylosing spondylitis blood. Reportedly, significant enrichment of disease-linked clones occurred in matched ankylosing spondylitis synovial fluid. Disease-linked clones bore a CD8+ phenotype, appearing relatively rarely in peripheral blood. A subset of motif variants has previously been described in the synovial fluid and blood of reactive arthritis.

Remarks on this clonotype: What it binds is unknown.

TCR beta libraries were made by quantitative 5'-RACE with molecular barcodes. TCRdb used MiXCR to reprocess the 5' RACE reads, holding one entry per CDR3 protein. Of more than 300,000 distinct CDR3 sequences detected, 6.5% to 10% appear once; the ten largest clones hold roughly 15%. The sequencing sample was made of blood, either unsorted or a sorted T cell fraction (not recorded which). J is TRBJ2-7 and V is TRBV15, with D perhaps TRBD1 or TRBD2 (5 bases each). This clonotype originated in a male donor with ankylosing spondylitis. CDR3: CATSRPPGTDSYEQYF. The CDR3, as DNA: TGTGCCACCAGCAGACCACCCGGGACGGACTCCTACGAGCAGTACTTC.